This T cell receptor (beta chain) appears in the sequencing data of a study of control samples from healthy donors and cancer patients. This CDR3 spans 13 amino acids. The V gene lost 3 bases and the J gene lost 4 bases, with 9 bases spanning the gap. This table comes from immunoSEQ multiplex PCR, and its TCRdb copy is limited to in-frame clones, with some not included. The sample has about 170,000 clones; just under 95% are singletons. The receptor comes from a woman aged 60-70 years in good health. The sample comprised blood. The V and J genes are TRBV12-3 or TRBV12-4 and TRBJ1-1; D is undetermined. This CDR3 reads CASSFGQITEAFF. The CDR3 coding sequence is TGTGCCAGCAGTTTCGGGCAAATCACTGAAGCTTTCTTT.